Here is one TCR beta chain with its context. This clone occurred a few times. The antigen this receptor binds is unknown. Compared with germline, one end of the junction differs, possibly owing to a read error. The record originates from a study of cytomegalovirus exposure and HLA in healthy donors (dated by TCRdb to between 2016 and 2019). Regarding the research as a whole: An earlier analysis of roughly 570 of the donors reported about 260 Gb of sequence data and 95 million to 120 million unique TCR beta sequences obtained from 150 million to 200 million T cells. An early release that covered approximately 600 HLA-typed donors contained about 300 gigabases of sequencing data and tens of millions of unique TCR sequences. The genetic ancestry cluster associated with self-reported Caucasian donors included around four fifths of the 350 to 500 genotyped donors. The study aimed to test whether cataloging public T cell receptors could reveal signatures of past pathogen exposure. The study profiled the T cell repertoires of 666 subjects by immunosequencing and related them to cytomegalovirus serostatus. Along with the roughly 670-subject first cohort, a separate validation cohort of over 90 different subjects was used. To predict cytomegalovirus infection status, the study brought together high-throughput TCR immunosequencing, statistical association of individual TCRs with disease status, and machine learning. To study patterns of TCR occurrence, a later analysis re-analyzed previously published TCR beta repertoires from 500 to 850 donors and added high-resolution HLA genotyping. In the later analysis, no new phenotypic data were used to find candidate immune exposures; instead, reliance was placed on TCR beta sequences and their occurrence across donors. In an earlier analysis of around 540 of the donors, high-throughput TCR beta sequencing was used to judge whether each TCR beta V gene segment behaved as functional or pseudogenic. Donor age, sex, ethnicity and CMV serostatus were compiled alongside the repertoire data. Genome-wide SNP genotypes for about 55% of the 666 donors were used in a later genetic analysis, which treated that subset as a discovery cohort. All discovery cohort repertoires had been generated using a single sequencing platform. HLA typing included class I and class II loci at four-digit resolution. The number of donors typed differed by locus, with roughly 629-640 for A, B, C, DRB1 and DQB1, 522 for DQA1, about 610 for DPA1, and about 450 for DPB1. A few DR-DQ haplotypes were treated as single units for association and clustering because of strong linkage in the cohort. Among some 400 genotyped donors of the cohort, an average of about 220,000 unique TCR beta nucleotide sequences was sequenced per donor, of which about 19% were non-productive.

In total, approximately 700 healthy bone marrow donors made up the cohort. All cohort members were sampled while nominally healthy, although unrecorded immune exposures were likely present. The donor tested CMV seropositive, placing the donor among the roughly 300 seropositive members of the cohort. Each donor provided a peripheral blood sample, and peripheral blood mononuclear cells were used for TCR beta sequencing. Genomic DNA was extracted from the blood cell samples with the Qiagen DNeasy Blood Extraction Kit. Library preparation employed the immunoSEQ multiplex PCR assay. For the multiplex PCR, a mixture combining 60 forward primers for TCR Vbeta segments and 13 reverse primers for TCR Jbeta segments was used. Amplification of the CDR3 region of rearranged TCR beta genes was performed with a multiplex PCR assay on genomic DNA. Amplified TCR beta libraries were sequenced as 87-base-pair reads on the Illumina HiSeq System. Per the source publication's procedure: Across the 700 or so repertoires, a later analysis counted tens of millions of unique TCR beta chains, some 11 million of which were shared by at least two donors. To remove PCR and sequencing errors, raw reads were error-corrected and collapsed into unique sequences using a nearest-neighbor algorithm that merged closely related sequences. Alignment of CDR3 sequences to IMGT reference sequences was used to assign V, D and J gene segments. For a sequence to be retained, at least a six-nucleotide match to both a V gene segment and a J gene segment was required. Rearrangements were called productive when the CDR3 lacked stop codons and stayed in frame with V and J; all others were non-productive. CDR3 was defined according to IMGT convention as the region running from the second conserved V-encoded cysteine to the conserved J-encoded phenylalanine. The earlier analysis of roughly 590 of the donors excluded any sequence lacking an unambiguous match to a single V gene segment. An earlier analysis of approximately 590 of the donors classified V segments as functional when productive rearrangements were above 56.7% and as segregating when the standard deviation between donors was above 5%. To diagnose cytomegalovirus status from the catalog of TCR beta chain sequences, a statistical classification framework was built. A later analysis assigned V and J genes by comparing TCR nucleotide sequences with IMGT/GENE-DB human TR gene sequences. In a later analysis, CDR3 sequences and most-parsimonious VDJ recombination scenarios were assigned using the TCRdist pipeline. In a later analysis, each TCR beta chain was defined by its CDR3 amino acid sequence together with its V-gene family, and reads lacking a unique V-gene family were excluded. A later analysis removed 550 to 700 highly shared, low-generation-probability nucleotide sequences to deal with suspected cross-contamination and a sequencing artifact. In a later analysis, a clonal expansion index was calculated for each public chain from normalized within-repertoire ranks of inferred template counts. Generation probabilities in a later analysis came from a VDJ recombination model fitted to out-of-frame rearrangements, and those results were checked against IGoR. In a later analysis, TCR-TCR, TCR-HLA and TCR-CMV co-occurrence was scored with hypergeometric tests, and a repertoire-size bias correction was applied to TCR pairs. False discovery rates were estimated in a later analysis by permuting HLA or CMV assignments 20 times. A later analysis grouped co-occurring TCRs with DBSCAN, adding TCRdist sequence similarity when clustering within HLA-allele-positive subsets. For co-occurrence clustering, repertoires with fewer than 30,000 or more than 120,000 public chains were excluded, along with five repertoires with anomalous nucleotide sharing. The immuneACCESS repertoire file appears here via TCRdb, limited to in-frame rearrangements. These files lack a portion of the clones; in checked studies, under half of the deficit traces to unresolved V genes, and the cause of the others is not known. The DNA gave D and trimming, while V, J and clone size come from that table. The sample yields 83,000 or so clones; around 79% were counted once. Jointly, the top ten make up approximately 15% of the sample.

The paper as a whole reports these results and caveats: Because some donors lacked HLA typing at each locus, the association tests relied only on the typed subset. According to a later analysis, TCR association rates differed among HLA loci, with DRB1 alleles showing the most associated TCRs and HLA-C alleles showing the fewest. Because counts were too low, about 15 rarely observed V segments, including chromosome 9 orphons, were left out of the earlier analysis of approximately 580 of the donors. Strong co-occurrence of HLA alleles, especially DR and DQ, made assigning TCR associations to individual alleles difficult. A later genetic analysis reported fewer N-insertions in productive TCRs among donors in an Asian-associated ancestry cluster than the roughly 700-donor mean. In this cohort, only TCR beta chains were sequenced, and detectable features were limited by the absence of alpha or paired-chain data. According to a later analysis, parvovirus B19, influenza, CMV and Epstein-Barr virus appeared linked to several top co-occurrence clusters. In a later analysis, most CMV-associated TCR beta chains were found to appear HLA-restricted, with HLA associations seemingly driven largely by CMV exposure. CMV serostatus was the only immune exposure information available for the cohort. Three of the identified cytomegalovirus-associated TCR beta chains were confirmed in vitro to be specific for cytomegalovirus antigens. Linkage disequilibrium might explain the correlated functional status among segregating V segments, but an unknown experimental factor could not be ruled out. A group of highly shared sequence variants was considered likely to be a technical artifact of the sequencing pipeline. Across donors, most TCR sequences were observed very rarely, whereas some public TCRs were present in many individuals. A total of fewer than 200 TCR beta chains were listed by the study as associated with cytomegalovirus. Broadly in line with IMGT annotations, most TCR beta V segments showed up in productive rearrangements about 90% or about 30% of the time in an earlier analysis of about 500 of the donors. A further reported finding was that TCR beta sequences accurately predicted the HLA-A and HLA-B alleles for most subjects in the first cohort. It was suggested by the authors that the approach could potentially be generalized to other disease states and immunological phenotypes. At a false discovery rate of 0.05, a later analysis linked fewer than 20,000 TCR beta sequences to specific HLA alleles. Roughly uniform sequencing depth across donors was assumed in presence/absence analyses, although this assumption may not hold. The classifier was reported to diagnose cytomegalovirus status with high specificity and sensitivity in both the original and validation cohorts. In a later genetic analysis, a missense DCLRE1C variant was associated with V-gene and J-gene trimming of TCR beta chains, and the association was replicated in an independent cohort. In a later analysis, HLA-associated TCR beta chains were found to be more clonally expanded and to have lower generation probabilities than equally common non-associated chains.

This TCR derives from a middle-aged woman in good health and CMV-seropositive. Sequencing was carried out using PBMCs.

In nucleotides, the sequence is TGTGCCAGCAGTTACTCACGGGACAGGACACTATCGACACTATCCTTT. It is translated as CASSYSRDRTLSTLSF. This chain is built from TRBV6-5 and TRBJ1-1; 8 central nucleotides agree with TRBD1. CDR1 and CDR2 were assigned from the germline V gene as MNHEY and SVGAGI. Including the terminal cysteine and phenylalanine, the CDR3 comprises 16 residues. The retained sequence is limited to the CDR3, 48 bases, with the frame set at the first base.